The 21 T cell receptor beta chains listed next were all sequenced from one sample in a study of CD8 T cells in Susac syndrome. Reverse transcription of about 0.45 to 1 ug RNA was carried out with random hexamers. TCRdb reprocessed the immunoSEQ multiplex PCR reads with MiXCR, giving one entry per CDR3 protein. There are more than 95,000 distinct CDR3 sequences in the sample; approximately 96% occur only once, and 0.07% to 0.09% lies in the top ten. What was sequenced was CD4+ T cells from PBMCs. Receptor source: a human donor in good health.

The rearrangement links TRBV20-1 to TRBJ1-1; D possibly corresponds to TRBD1 (5 bases). The CDR3 contains 13 residues. CDR1 is DFQATT, CDR2 SNEGSKA, per germline (reference sequence). Trimming removed 8 bases at V and 4 bases at J, with 17 bases between. The CDR3 sequence: CSSTATGGTEAFF. The CDR3 coding sequence is TGCAGTTCGACAGCTACTGGTGGCACTGAAGCTTTCTTT.

The rearrangement links TRBV5-1 to TRBJ1-2, with D hard to call. Trimming shortened V by 0 bases and J by 7 bases, and 10 bases separated the two germline ends. The CDR3 is 13 residues long. In germline, CDR1 is SGHRS, CDR2 YFSETQ. The CDR3 nucleotides read TGCGCCAGCAGCTTGGTTGCTTTAGGTGGCTACACCTTC. The encoded protein is CASSLVALGGYTF.

This clonotype was found once. This sequence joins TRBV20-1 and TRBJ1-1; possible D gene TRBD1, 5 bases. The length of the CDR3 is 14 residues. Germline V lookup: CDR1 DFQATT, CDR2 SNEGSKA (reference sequence). Trimming pared 1 base from V and 4 bases from J, leaving 13 bases between. The CDR3: CSARVGGEATEAFF. The CDR3 DNA is TGCAGTGCTAGAGTTGGAGGGGAGGCCACTGAAGCTTTCTTT.

The chain joins TRBV7-9 to TRBJ2-7; the D gene is possibly TRBD1 (5 bases). Deletions cut 3 bases from V and 7 bases from J, with 16 bases between. The CDR3 totals 14 residues. Germline CDR1 reads SEHNR; CDR2 reads FQNEAQ (reference sequence). CDR3 sequence (DNA): TGTGCCAGCAGCTTCTTCCAAGGGGCTGAAGAGCAGTACTTC. The encoded protein is CASSFFQGAEEQYF.

The chain employs TRBV27 and TRBJ2-7, with unresolved D. This CDR3 region has 12 residues. Trimming took off 6 bases at V and 3 bases at J, with 9 bases between the two ends. Germline CDR1 is MNHEY and CDR2 is SMNVEV (reference sequence). The CDR3 protein is CASRSLSYEQYF. The CDR3 DNA reads as TGTGCCAGCAGGTCGTTGAGCTACGAGCAGTACTTC.

CDR3 coding DNA: TGCGCCAGCAGCTCCGGGCCGAGCGGAACTCAGTACTTC. Protein product: CASSSGPSGTQYF. This rearrangement joins TRBV5-1 to TRBJ2-7; a possible D gene is TRBD2 (5 bases). Trimming cost V 3 bases and J 10 bases, with 17 bases left between them. From germline, CDR1 is SGHRS and CDR2 YFSETQ. This CDR3 region has 13 residues.

This sequence joins TRBV3-1 and TRBJ2-7; 8 nucleotides line up with TRBD1. CDR3 length: 17 residues. Trimming at V came to 2 bases and at J to 1 base, leaving 10 bases not matched to a gene. The V gene's germline CDR1 is LGHDT and CDR2 YNNKEL (reference sequence). The DNA of the CDR3 is TGTGCCAGCAGCCAACAATTCTCGGGACAGGCATCCTACGAGCAGTACTTC. It encodes CASSQQFSGQASYEQYF.

This clonotype was counted once. The genes are TRBV4-1 and TRBJ1-5; D call uncertain. CDR3 size: 12 residues. V lost 0 bases and J 9 bases, leaving 6 bases between the germline ends. Germline V CDR1 and CDR2: MGHRA, YSYEKL. The CDR3 sequence: CASSQDGRPQHF. The CDR3 DNA is TGCGCCAGCAGCCAAGACGGCCGGCCCCAGCATTTT.

The chain uses TRBV4-1 and TRBJ1-5, with D perhaps TRBD1 (5 bases). The CDR3 loop spans 15 amino acids. Germline V gives CDR1 MGHRA, CDR2 YSYEKL. Trimming shortened V by 4 bases and J by 5 bases, and 15 bases separated the two germline ends. This chain's CDR3 is CASSLFGGGDQPQHF. For the CDR3, the DNA is TGCGCCAGCAGCCTCTTCGGGGGAGGTGATCAGCCCCAGCATTTT.

V is TRBV6-5 and J is TRBJ2-1; 12 nucleotides align to TRBD2. V lost 4 bases, J lost 6 bases, and 19 bases stayed unmatched. CDR3 length: 20 amino acids. Germline CDR1 is MNHEY and CDR2 is SVGAGI. CDR3 region: CASSSLFPFSLAGGGNEQFF. The CDR3 coding sequence is TGTGCCAGCAGTTCCCTCTTCCCGTTCTCACTAGCGGGAGGTGGCAATGAGCAGTTCTTC.

V usage is TRBV20-1 and J usage is TRBJ2-7; 13 bases agree with TRBD2. Germline loops: CDR1 DFQATT, CDR2 SNEGSKA (reference sequence). Trimming took 0 bases from V and 6 from J; bases not matched to a gene: 8. CDR3 length equals 16 residues. This chain's CDR3 is CSARDRLAGGSGEQYF. In DNA, the CDR3 is TGCAGTGCTAGAGATCGACTAGCGGGAGGTTCGGGCGAGCAGTACTTC.

This clonotype appeared a single time. The J gene is TRBJ2-7, the V gene TRBV5-1; possible D gene TRBD1, 6 bases. The germline V gene has CDR1 SGHRS and CDR2 YFSETQ. Between the trimmed V and J ends, which lost 4 bases and 3 bases, there was a span of 20 bases. The CDR3 spans 16 residues. For the CDR3, the DNA is TGCGCCAGCAGCAAAGACGGGACAACGGGAATCTACGAGCAGTACTTC. Its translation is CASSKDGTTGIYEQYF.

The chain employs TRBV2 and TRBJ2-7, with TRBD1 matching 8 bases. The V gene end was trimmed by 6 bases and the J gene end by 2 bases; junction bases not matched to a gene: 6. The CDR3 sequence is 14 residues long. The germline CDR1 and CDR2 sequences are SNHLY and FYNNEI. CDR3 protein: CASRGMDRAYEQYF. The CDR3 nucleotides are TGTGCCAGCAGGGGGATGGACAGGGCCTACGAGCAGTACTTC. Looking up the rest from reference TRBV2 and TRBJ2-7 gives the full variable domain: EPEVTQTPSHQVTQMGQEVILRCVPISNHLYFYWYRQILGQKVEFLVSFYNNEISEKSEIFDDQFSVERPDGSNFTLKIRSTKLEDSAMYFCASRGMDRAYEQYFGPGTRLTVT.

This chain connects TRBV5-4 to TRBJ1-6, with D possibly being TRBD1 (5 bases). Trimming removed 0 bases from V and 8 bases from J, with 6 bases in between. The CDR3 runs 13 residues. The germline gives CDR1 SGHNT, CDR2 YYREEE (reference sequence). CDR3 sequence (DNA): TGTGCCAGCAGCTTGGTGGGGGATTCACCCCTCCACTTT. Translated, it gives CASSLVGDSPLHF.

V is TRBV7-9 and J is TRBJ1-1, with D possibly being TRBD1 (5 bases). V lost 0 bases to trimming and J lost 4 bases, with 12 bases between them. The CDR3 contains 15 residues. CDR1 and CDR2 from the germline V gene are SEHNR and FQNEAQ (reference sequence). CDR3 sequence reads: CASSLANRGSTEAFF. CDR3 nucleotide sequence: TGTGCCAGCAGCTTAGCAAATAGGGGAAGCACTGAAGCTTTCTTT.

This clonotype was seen only a few times. V is TRBV18 and J is TRBJ1-1; D is unresolved. Trimming shortened V by 4 bases and J by 4 bases, and 4 bases separated the two germline ends. Germline assignment: CDR1 KGHSH and CDR2 LQKENI. This CDR3 region has 11 residues. CDR3 sequence: CASSLSTEAFF. The DNA for the CDR3 is TGTGCCAGCTCACTGTCCACTGAAGCTTTCTTT.

This rearrangement joins TRBV20-1 to TRBJ2-1; tentatively, D is TRBD1 (6 bases). The ends were cut back, 0 bases at V and 0 bases at J, with 12 bases in the middle. CDR1 and CDR2 (germline): DFQATT, SNEGSKA (reference sequence). There are 16 residues in the CDR3. The CDR3 DNA reads TGCAGTGCTAGAGATCCCAGGACAGTCTCCTACAATGAGCAGTTCTTC. Protein sequence: CSARDPRTVSYNEQFF.

This chain links TRBV18 with TRBJ2-6, with D tentatively TRBD1 or TRBD2 (5 bases each). The CDR3 loop spans 19 amino acids. Per the germline V gene, CDR1 is KGHSH and CDR2 is LQKENI. The ends were cut back, 3 bases at V and 0 bases at J, with 18 bases in the middle. The CDR3 region has the DNA TGTGCCAGCTCACCCTTCCGGGACCAAATCAACTCTGGGGCCAACGTCCTGACTTTC. It translates to CASSPFRDQINSGANVLTF.

V is TRBV3-1 and J is TRBJ1-2; 8 nucleotides line up with TRBD1. CDR3 length: 13 amino acids. Losses at the gene ends were 4 bases for V and 8 bases for J; bases not matched to a gene: 6. CDR1 is LGHDT and CDR2 is YNNKEL in the germline V gene (reference sequence). In DNA, the CDR3 is TGTGCCAGCAGCCGTCCCGGACAGGGAGGCTACACCTTC. It codes for CASSRPGQGGYTF. Complete variable domain (other parts from reference TRBV3-1 and TRBJ1-2): DTAVSQTPKYLVTQMGNDKSIKCEQNLGHDTMYWYKQDSKKFLKIMFSYNNKELIINETVPNRFSPKSPDKAHLNLHINSLELGDSAVYFCASSRPGQGGYTFGSGTRLTVV.

V usage is TRBV6-5 and J usage is TRBJ2-7; 9 bases fit TRBD1. V was clipped by 4 bases and J by 7 bases; unmatched bases: 8. The length of the CDR3 is 14 residues. Germline V lookup: CDR1 MNHEY, CDR2 SVGAGI. The CDR3 sequence: CASSSGTGTSEQYF. CDR3 nucleotide sequence: TGTGCCAGCAGTTCCGGGACAGGGACGAGTGAGCAGTACTTC.

The chain couples TRBV6-2 or TRBV6-3 to TRBJ2-7; D call uncertain. Per the germline V gene, CDR1 is MNHEY and CDR2 is SVGEGT. This CDR3 is built from 13 residues. V lost 6 bases to trimming and J lost 2 bases, with 11 bases between them. The CDR3: CASSIYPTYEQYF. The CDR3, as DNA: TGTGCCAGCAGCATTTACCCGACCTACGAGCAGTACTTC.